The text below deals with one T cell receptor beta chain. The CDR3 length is 16 residues. V lost 2 bases and J lost 0, with 12 bases in between. The germline gives CDR1 SGHVS, CDR2 FQNEAQ. These data belong to a study of blood T cell repertoires in COVID-19. This table comes from immunoSEQ multiplex PCR, and its TCRdb copy is limited to in-frame clones, with some not included. This repertoire shows about 58,000 clones, roughly 84% found once; its top ten account for roughly 4.7%. This clonotype was sampled from a man aged 35 to 55 with active COVID-19. The chain links TRBV7-8 to TRBJ2-3, with D maybe TRBD1 (5 bases). Sequenced material: peripheral blood. This CDR3 reads CASSLITGLSTDTQYF. The CDR3 DNA reads as TGTGCCAGCAGCTTAATAACAGGTTTAAGCACAGATACGCAGTATTTT.